The present TCR beta chain was sequenced within a study of shared clonotypes between healthy human individuals. About the research overall: Each donor had three CD4 naive, three CD4 memory, two CD8 naive and one CD8 memory plate.

Donors, without exception, were Caucasian adults residing in Nashville, Tennessee. Study-level points and caveats: Genetic and exposure-history diversity was limited by the small donor number. Rarefaction revealed incomplete sorted-subset sequencing despite large depth.

In germline, CDR1 is SQVTM, CDR2 ANQGSEA. V was cut by 7 bases and J by 7 bases, with 8 bases left in between. This CDR3 spans 10 amino acids. Profiling relied on immunoSEQ multiplex PCR, and the TCRdb table lists in-frame clones only, not all of them. Of about a million clones in the sample, approximately 80% were seen once. Notes on this clone: Its target is unknown.

The sequenced sample consisted of memory CD4+ T cells from PBMCs. The subset denotes: CD45RA-negative fraction. The rearrangement uses TRBV29-1 and TRBJ1-5; D remains ambiguous. The TCR comes from a man younger than 35 in good health. Some clones in this sample may be carry-over from other donors' samples. CDR3 in DNA: TGCAGCGCCCTCATGCAGCCCCAGCATTTT. Protein sequence: CSALMQPQHF.